These T cell receptor beta chains were read from a single sample in a study of response to subunit inactivated influenza vaccine. MiXCR, applied by TCRdb to the RT-PCR reads, yields one record per CDR3 protein. The sample holds 610,000 or so distinct CDR3 sequences, about 14% seen once. Sequencing used PBMCs from blood, obtained roughly 12 days after vaccination. The receptors derive from a man in his forties or fifties who received an inactivated influenza vaccine. CDR3s include the opening cysteine and the closing phenylalanine or tryptophan. D genes are given only for firm matches. Where a row states a size, it is once, few, many or the class of an expanded clone; other rows omit it.

j_call | d_call | v_call | clone_size | cdr3_aa | cdr3_nt
TRBJ1-5 | - | TRBV7-2 | - | CASSLAGVYQPQHF | TGTGCCAGCAGCTTAGCAGGAGTTTATCAGCCCCAGCATTTT
TRBJ2-1 | - | TRBV5-1 | few | CASSFSNLSSYNEQFF | TGCGCCAGCAGCTTTTCTAACCTGAGCTCCTACAATGAGCAGTTCTTC
TRBJ2-7 | - | TRBV5-1 | - | CASSLRSFGRYGEQYF | TGCGCCAGCAGCTTGCGCAGTTTTGGGCGGTACGGCGAGCAGTACTTC
TRBJ2-7 | TRBD1 | TRBV18 | many | CASSPGTGVYEQYF | TGCGCCAGCAGCCCAGGGACAGGGGTCTACGAGCAGTACTTC
TRBJ2-6 | TRBD2 | TRBV6-2/TRBV6-3 | - | CASSYSRAGAISGANVLTF | TGTGCCAGCAGTTACTCTCGAGCGGGAGCGATCTCTGGGGCCAACGTCCTGACTTTC
TRBJ2-5 | TRBD1 | TRBV4-3 | - | CASSRLDREETQYF | TGCGCCAGCAGCCGCCTTGACAGGGAGGAGACCCAGTACTTC
TRBJ2-5 | - | TRBV25-1 | many | CASSEQGGVREETQYF | TGTGCCAGCAGTGAACAAGGGGGAGTTCGCGAAGAGACCCAGTACTTC
TRBJ1-4 | - | TRBV12-3/TRBV12-4 | few | CASSVRGLEKLFF | TGTGCCAGCAGTGTCCGGGGGCTGGAAAAACTGTTTTTT
TRBJ2-3 | TRBD2 | TRBV7-2 | - | CASSLSGGTSGNTQYF | TGTGCCAGCAGCTTATCAGGGGGGACTAGCGGTAATACGCAGTATTTT
TRBJ2-3 | - | TRBV23-1 | - | CASSQSTGNTDTQYF | TGCGCCAGCAGTCAATCGACGGGGAACACAGATACGCAGTATTTT
TRBJ2-7 | TRBD2 | TRBV10-3 | few | CAISESPAGGGEQYF | TGTGCCATCAGTGAGTCTCCAGCGGGAGGTGGCGAGCAGTACTTC
TRBJ2-1 | - | TRBV10-3 | - | CAISSGPRKNYDYNEQFF | TGTGCCATCAGCTCCGGGCCGCGGAAGAACTATGACTACAATGAGCAGTTCTTC
TRBJ2-5 | - | TRBV20-1 | few | CSASMWEAEEETQYF | TGCAGTGCTAGTATGTGGGAGGCAGAGGAAGAGACCCAGTACTTC
TRBJ2-7 | - | TRBV11-2 | - | CASSLLWRDSYEQYF | TGTGCCAGCAGCTTACTCTGGAGGGACTCCTACGAGCAGTACTTC
TRBJ1-1 | - | TRBV5-1 | few | CASRLGGRNILEAFF | TGCGCCAGCAGGTTGGGAGGGCGGAACATCCTTGAAGCTTTCTTT
TRBJ1-2 | TRBD1 | TRBV7-8 | few | CASSGSGTERYGYTF | TGTGCCAGCAGCGGATCCGGGACAGAACGCTATGGCTACACCTTC
TRBJ1-2 | - | TRBV5-1 | few | CASSLETGGSYGYTF | TGCGCCAGCAGCTTGGAGACAGGAGGGTCCTATGGCTACACCTTC
TRBJ2-7 | - | TRBV12-3/TRBV12-4 | few | CASSRPPAAPRPYEQYF | TGTGCCAGCAGCCGCCCTCCTGCAGCACCGAGGCCCTACGAGCAGTACTTC
TRBJ2-7 | - | TRBV7-2 | few | CASSFFRASYEQYF | TGTGCCAGCAGCTTCTTTCGGGCTTCCTACGAGCAGTACTTC
TRBJ2-1 | - | TRBV3-1 | once | CASSQAPERGSDEQFF | TGTGCCAGCAGCCAAGCCCCGGAGAGGGGGAGCGATGAGCAGTTCTTC
TRBJ1-2 | TRBD1 | TRBV20-1 | many | CSARASGQGDGYTF | TGCAGTGCTAGAGCATCGGGACAGGGAGATGGCTACACCTTC
TRBJ2-7 | TRBD2 | TRBV10-3 | - | CAISEFERGVYEQYF | TGTGCCATCAGTGAGTTCGAACGGGGGGTGTACGAGCAGTACTTC
TRBJ2-1 | TRBD2 | TRBV11-2 | - | CASSLVRSSGEGRNEQFF | TGTGCCAGCAGCTTAGTTAGGTCTAGCGGGGAAGGTAGGAATGAGCAGTTCTTC
TRBJ2-7 | TRBD2 | TRBV10-3 | - | CAISRLAPFYEQYF | TGTGCCATCAGTCGACTAGCACCCTTCTACGAGCAGTACTTC
TRBJ1-2 | - | TRBV7-2 | - | CASSLAPGGQPYGYTF | TGTGCCAGCAGCTTAGCTCCGGGTGGACAGCCCTATGGCTACACCTTC
TRBJ1-3 | - | TRBV29-1 | few | CSVEYGVSGNTIYF | TGCAGCGTTGAGTACGGGGTTTCCGGAAACACCATATATTTT
TRBJ1-5 | - | TRBV3-1 | - | CASSQDYISKQPQHF | TGTGCCAGCAGCCAAGATTATATAAGTAAACAGCCCCAGCATTTT
TRBJ2-3 | - | TRBV12-3/TRBV12-4 | many | CASSGTGAGPTDTQYF | TGTGCCAGCAGCGGGACTGGGGCGGGCCCCACAGATACGCAGTATTTT
TRBJ2-7 | TRBD2 | TRBV6-2/TRBV6-3 | - | CASSYAGELYEQYF | TGTGCCAGCAGTTACGCGGGAGAGCTCTACGAGCAGTACTTC
TRBJ2-1 | - | TRBV20-1 | few | CSARPQGNNEQFF | TGCAGTGCTAGACCACAGGGAAACAATGAGCAGTTCTTC
TRBJ1-5 | - | TRBV15 | - | CATSRQGRMGQPQHF | TGTGCCACCAGCAGACAGGGGAGGATGGGTCAGCCCCAGCATTTT
TRBJ2-2 | - | TRBV9 | - | CASSVEVNIGELFF | TGTGCCAGCAGCGTAGAAGTAAACATCGGGGAGCTGTTTTTT
TRBJ2-5 | TRBD1 | TRBV5-1 | few | CASSSAGTGQETQYF | TGCGCCAGCAGCTCAGCCGGGACAGGTCAAGAGACCCAGTACTTC
TRBJ2-3 | - | TRBV5-1 | many | CASSLGGTGTDTQYF | TGTGCCAGCAGTTTAGGCGGGACCGGGACAGATACGCAGTATTTT
TRBJ2-3 | - | TRBV28 | few | CASSLSLKTQYF | TGTGCCAGCAGTTTAAGCTTAAAGACGCAGTATTTT
TRBJ2-7 | TRBD1 | TRBV20-1 | few | CSARETGERYEQYF | TGCAGTGCTAGGGAGACAGGGGAAAGGTACGAGCAGTACTTC
TRBJ2-5 | - | TRBV5-6 | - | CASSLPETQYF | TGTGCCAGCAGCTTGCCAGAGACCCAGTACTTC
TRBJ2-2 | - | TRBV6-1 | few | CASSQLEQVTGELFF | TGTGCCAGCAGTCAATTGGAACAGGTCACCGGGGAGCTGTTTTTT
TRBJ2-5 | - | TRBV4-1 | - | CASSHAQGVQETQYF | TGCGCCAGCAGCCACGCGCAGGGCGTACAAGAGACCCAGTACTTC
TRBJ2-5 | - | TRBV7-2 | - | CASSLWGKETQYF | TGTGCCAGCAGCTTATGGGGGAAAGAGACCCAGTACTTC
TRBJ2-7 | - | TRBV2 | few | CASGQSVSYEQYF | TGTGCCTCCGGGCAGAGTGTTTCCTACGAGCAGTACTTC
TRBJ2-5 | - | TRBV11-1 | few | CASSLALVAGRTQETQYF | TGTGCCAGCAGCTTAGCGCTCGTGGCAGGACGAACTCAAGAGACCCAGTACTTC
TRBJ1-1 | - | TRBV5-1 | - | CASSGGRGAAFF | TGCGCCAGCAGCGGGGGCCGGGGGGCGGCTTTCTTT
TRBJ2-1 | - | TRBV12-3/TRBV12-4 | many | CASTWTWREQFF | TGTGCCAGCACTTGGACGTGGCGAGAGCAGTTCTTC
TRBJ1-6 | - | TRBV18 | few | CASSPPGIYNSPLHF | TGTGCCAGCTCACCACCGGGTATTTATAATTCACCCCTCCACTTT
TRBJ1-5 | TRBD1 | TRBV3-1 | many | CASSRGQVNQPQHF | TGTGCCAGCAGCCGAGGACAGGTCAATCAGCCCCAGCATTTT
TRBJ2-3 | TRBD2 | TRBV6-2/TRBV6-3 | - | CASSYGGLAGASTDTQYF | TGTGCCAGCAGTTACGGTGGACTAGCGGGGGCCTCCACAGATACGCAGTATTTT
TRBJ2-7 | - | TRBV20-1 | few | CSARGDESYEQYF | TGCAGTGCTAGGGGAGACGAGAGCTACGAGCAGTACTTC
TRBJ2-1 | TRBD1 | TRBV6-1 | many | CASSGGQGSYNEQFF | TGTGCCAGCAGTGGGGGACAGGGCTCCTACAATGAGCAGTTCTTC
TRBJ1-6 | - | TRBV29-1 | - | CSVKTSEWSPLHF | TGCAGCGTTAAAACTTCCGAGTGGTCACCCCTCCACTTT
TRBJ2-7 | - | TRBV11-2 | few | CASSLFGGRARQYF | TGTGCCAGCAGCTTATTCGGGGGCAGGGCGAGGCAGTACTTC
TRBJ2-7 | - | TRBV6-2/TRBV6-3 | many | CASSYALARTYEQYF | TGTGCCAGCAGTTACGCCCTAGCGCGTACCTACGAGCAGTACTTC
TRBJ2-3 | - | TRBV14 | - | CASSQAGSPDTQYF | TGTGCCAGCAGCCAAGCCGGGAGTCCTGATACGCAGTATTTT
TRBJ2-7 | TRBD2 | TRBV4-1 | few | CASSFSGTSGGSSYEQYF | TGCGCCAGCAGCTTCTCCGGGACTAGCGGGGGGTCTTCCTACGAGCAGTACTTC
TRBJ2-7 | - | TRBV21-1 | few | CASSTGLAGYHEQYF | TGTGCCAGCAGCACTGGACTAGCGGGATACCACGAGCAGTACTTC